This TCR beta chain is drawn from a study of blood T cell repertoires in COVID-19. The data were produced by immunoSEQ multiplex PCR, yet TCRdb's version contains in-frame clones alone and is incomplete. The sample shows roughly 200,000 clones, approximately 88% of them seen only once. The CDR3 totals 14 residues. Germline CDR1 reads SEHNR; CDR2 reads FQNEAQ (reference sequence). V dropped 5 bases and J dropped 5 bases, with 13 bases sitting between them. Seattle cases were enrolled at active infection and followed longitudinally. The sample consisted of peripheral blood. The chain carries TRBV7-9 and TRBJ2-1, with a weak D call TRBD2 (7 bases). The receptor comes from a middle-aged woman with COVID-19, enrolled during active disease. The CDR3 sequence: CASSGGGVDNEQFF. CDR3 coding DNA: TGTGCCAGCAGCGGCGGGGGCGTCGACAATGAGCAGTTCTTC. Combining the CDR3 with reference TRBV7-9 and TRBJ2-1 gives the whole variable domain DTGVSQNPRHKITKRGQNVTFRCDPISEHNRLYWYRQTLGQGPEFLTYFQNEAQLEKSRLLSDRFSAERPKGSFSTLEIQRTEQGDSAMYLCASSGGGVDNEQFFGPGTRLTVL.